The present T cell receptor (beta chain) was sequenced within a study of cytomegalovirus exposure and HLA in healthy donors. Whole-study findings and limits: Most TCRs appeared rarely, but some public TCRs recurred in many donors. The later analysis indicated that the majority of CMV-associated TCR beta chains appeared HLA-restricted.

As concerns this clone: What it binds is not known.

The V and J ends lost 0 bases and 5 bases respectively, with 7 bases between them. The CDR3 has 13 amino acids. Germline CDR1 reads ENHRY; CDR2 reads SYGVKD. PCR primers comprised 60 Vbeta and 13 Jbeta primers. Assay used: immunoSEQ multiplex PCR; TCRdb lists only in-frame clones, some missing. The top ten clones hold approximately 1.7% of a sample with 100,000 to 150,000 clones, about 85% of them seen once. The origin of this receptor is a boy between 10 and 17 years old in good health and CMV-seronegative. The chain has TRBV10-3 and TRBJ2-5; D gene unclear. The sample taken for sequencing was PBMCs. CDR3 in DNA: TGTGCCATCAGTGAGTCGACCAGGGAGACCCAGTACTTC. As protein: CAISESTRETQYF.